The 30 T cell receptor beta chains in this list originate from one sample, sequenced in a study of Ad26.COV2.S vaccination and SARS-CoV-2 variants. Treatment noted: 15 to 20 received Ad26.COV2.S at low or high dose, single or two shots; about 5 received placebo; per-sample allocation not given. Sampling occurred on day 63 after the first vaccine or placebo injection. Clones were read by immunoSEQ multiplex PCR, and TCRdb kept only the in-frame ones, dropping some. Found here are about 680,000 clones, 70% to 90% of them singletons; the top ten hold over 1.3%. The specimen was peripheral blood, collected in a trial of Ad26.COV2.S vaccine versus placebo. These TCRs come from a person between 18 and 65 years old who received the Ad26.COV2.S COVID-19 vaccine or a placebo.

This clone was detected only once. The chain carries TRBV3-1 (or the pseudogene TRBV3-2) and TRBJ2-1; the match to TRBD2 covers 9 bases. The CDR3 is 14 residues long. Trimming removed 8 bases from V and 6 bases from J; junction bases left unmatched: 8. Germline V lookup: CDR1 LGHDT, CDR2 YNNKEL (reference sequence). The chain's CDR3 is CASRAGGVGNEQFF. The CDR3 bases are TGTGCCAGCCGCGCGGGGGGGGTCGGCAATGAGCAGTTCTTC.

The CDR3 DNA follows: TGCGCCAGCAGCCAAGCAACGGTCGTCTCTGGAAACACCATATATTTT. Protein product: CASSQATVVSGNTIYF. The chain combines TRBV4-1 with TRBJ1-3; D remains unclear. The CDR3 totals 16 residues. V lost 1 base to trimming and J lost 0 bases, with 10 bases between them. Germline CDR1 reads MGHRA; CDR2 reads YSYEKL.

The chain recombines TRBV7-2 with TRBJ2-1, with D possibly being TRBD2 (6 bases). There are 12 residues in the CDR3. Per the germline V gene, CDR1 is SGHTA and CDR2 is FQGNSA. V was pared by 2 bases and J by 11 bases, with 10 bases between. CDR3 sequence: CASSLQEGQQFF. The CDR3 DNA follows: TGTGCCAGCAGCTTACAGGAGGGACAGCAGTTCTTC.

This clone was recorded once. This chain links TRBV7-8 with TRBJ2-3; 11 bases are shared with TRBD2. CDR3 length equals 16 residues. V shed 7 bases, J shed 3 bases, and the junction held 9 bases outside the gene matches. Germline V gene lookup returns CDR1 SGHVS and CDR2 FQNEAQ. The CDR3 bases are TGTGCCAGCAAGTCCTACCTAGCGGGAGGTACAGATACGCAGTATTTT. Translation: CASKSYLAGGTDTQYF.

The chain couples TRBV18 to TRBJ1-5; D gene ambiguous. V gave up 3 bases and J gave up 7 bases, with 10 bases separating them. There are 13 residues in the CDR3. Germline CDR1 is KGHSH and CDR2 is LQKENI. CDR3 sequence (DNA): TGTGCCAGCTCACCTGATGACGCGCAGCCCCAGCATTTT. It yields the protein CASSPDDAQPQHF.

V gene TRBV25-1 combines with J gene TRBJ2-5; 11 nucleotides agree with TRBD2. CDR1 MGHDK and CDR2 SYGVNS come from the germline V gene. Unmatched junction bases numbered 6, after V lost 2 bases and J lost 4 bases. The CDR3 length is 16 residues. CDR3 bases: TGTGCCAGCAGTGAAATAGCGGGAGGGCCGGGAGAGACCCAGTACTTC. Translation: CASSEIAGGPGETQYF.

V and J are TRBV11-2 and TRBJ2-7, with 7 bases lining up with TRBD2. Germline assignment: CDR1 SGHAT and CDR2 FQNNGV. V gave up 0 bases and J gave up 7 bases; unmatched junction bases: 6. The CDR3 runs 14 residues. The CDR3 sequence is CASSLEGRGGEQYF. DNA of the CDR3: TGTGCCAGCAGCTTAGAAGGGCGGGGAGGGGAGCAGTACTTC.

V is TRBV7-2 and J is TRBJ2-3; 7 bases align to TRBD1. In germline, CDR1 is SGHTA, CDR2 FQGNSA. The CDR3 is 13 residues long. Trimming took 6 bases from V and 5 from J; bases not matched to a gene: 5. The CDR3 DNA follows: TGTGCCAGCAGTAAGACAGGGATAGATACGCAGTATTTT. Encoded protein: CASSKTGIDTQYF.

This chain uses TRBV7-9 with TRBJ1-4, with D possibly matching TRBD1 (6 bases). V was cut by 7 bases and J by 2 bases, with 11 bases left in between. Germline loops: CDR1 SEHNR, CDR2 FQNEAQ (reference sequence). This CDR3 contains 14 residues. The CDR3 reads CASTSGDTNEKLFF. The CDR3 bases are TGTGCCAGCACCTCAGGGGACACTAATGAAAAACTGTTTTTT.

In this sample, this clone turned up once. V usage is TRBV7-2 and J usage is TRBJ2-2; no firm D call. The V and J ends lost 2 bases and 4 bases respectively, with 8 bases between them. The CDR3 has 14 residues. Germline V gene data show CDR1 as SGHTA and CDR2 as FQGNSA. The CDR3 here is CASSLTVGTGELFF. The CDR3 bases are TGTGCCAGCAGCTTAACGGTGGGCACCGGGGAGCTGTTTTTT.

The chain uses TRBV7-2 and TRBJ2-1; 7 bases map to TRBD1. V was clipped by 5 bases and J by 5 bases; unmatched bases: 6. Germline loops: CDR1 SGHTA, CDR2 FQGNSA. The length of the CDR3 is 14 residues. The CDR3 loop reads CASSGTVAHNEQFF. The DNA for the CDR3 is TGTGCCAGCAGCGGGACAGTAGCCCACAATGAGCAGTTCTTC.

This clone is a singleton in its sample. This chain uses TRBV7-2 with TRBJ2-1; the D gene is possibly TRBD1 (6 bases). This CDR3 has 16 amino acids. Looked up from germline, CDR1 is SGHTA and CDR2 is FQGNSA. The ends were cut back, 1 base at V and 1 base at J, with 11 bases in the middle. The CDR3 loop reads CASSLVTGLSYNEQFF. The CDR3 DNA follows: TGTGCCAGCAGCTTAGTAACAGGGTTATCCTACAATGAGCAGTTCTTC.

The rearrangement joins TRBV12-2 to TRBJ1-2; the DNA was not used to check the table's D call, TRBD1. TRBV12-2 is reported as a pseudogene. The CDR3 covers 14 residues. In nucleotides, the CDR3 is TGTGCAAGTCCCACCGGGACAGGGGGCGATGGCTACACCTTC. Its translation is CASPTGTGGDGYTF.

The chain joins TRBV27 to TRBJ2-1; no firm D call. The germline V gene has CDR1 MNHEY and CDR2 SMNVEV (reference sequence). The length of the CDR3 is 13 residues. Trimming removed 10 bases from V and 8 bases from J, with 18 bases in between. As DNA, the CDR3 is TGTGCCACTTACCGGAGCGAAGGCCATGAGCAGTTCTTC. It codes for CATYRSEGHEQFF.

The rearrangement joins TRBV7-9 to TRBJ1-4; tentatively, D is TRBD1 (6 bases). The CDR3 runs 17 residues. The germline V gene has CDR1 SEHNR and CDR2 FQNEAQ (reference sequence). Trimming took 6 bases from V and 0 from J, leaving 17 bases between them. The CDR3: CASSSMRDTATNEKLFF. In DNA form, the CDR3 reads TGTGCCAGCAGTTCAATGCGGGACACTGCAACTAATGAAAAACTGTTTTTT.

The CDR3 sequence is CASSQEWGRAGTSYEQYF. CDR3 nucleotide sequence: TGCGCCAGCAGCCAAGAGTGGGGTCGGGCGGGGACCTCCTACGAGCAGTACTTC. The chain has TRBV4-3 and TRBJ2-7; the D gene is possibly TRBD2 (6 bases). Trimming stripped 0 bases from V and 0 bases from J, with 18 bases between. The CDR3 extends over 18 amino acids. CDR1 is LGHNA and CDR2 is YSLEER in the germline V gene.

The chain has TRBV2 and TRBJ2-3; D is uncertain. Germline assignment: CDR1 SNHLY and CDR2 FYNNEI. The CDR3 extends over 11 amino acids. V dropped 4 bases and J dropped 3 bases, with 2 bases sitting between them. The CDR3 loop is CASSVTDTQYF. CDR3 DNA sequence: TGTGCCAGCAGTGTTACAGATACGCAGTATTTT.

The chain has TRBV4-2 and TRBJ2-3, with D tentatively TRBD1 or TRBD2 (5 bases each). From germline, CDR1 is LGHNA and CDR2 YNFKEQ. This CDR3 spans 12 amino acids. Trimming took 1 base from V and 8 from J, leaving 7 bases between them. The CDR3 sequence: CASSQGGGTQYF. CDR3 coding DNA: TGTGCCAGCAGCCAAGGTGGGGGTACGCAGTATTTT.

The rearrangement uses TRBV30 and TRBJ1-4, with 8 bases matching TRBD1. This CDR3 contains 14 residues. Losses at the gene ends were 1 base for V and 8 bases for J; bases not matched to a gene: 6. Germline V CDR1 and CDR2: GTSNPN, SVGIG (reference sequence). The CDR3 sequence is CAWSGGRGLEKLFF. CDR3 bases: TGTGCCTGGAGTGGGGGCAGGGGGCTAGAAAAACTGTTTTTT.

This rearrangement joins TRBV2 to TRBJ2-3, with D possibly TRBD2 on 5 matching bases. V was pared by 8 bases and J by 6 bases, with 12 bases between. The CDR3 has 12 amino acids. Germline V CDR1 and CDR2: SNHLY, FYNNEI. CDR3 region: CASCLRADTQYF. Here the CDR3 DNA reads TGTGCCAGCTGTCTGAGGGCGGATACGCAGTATTTT.

This clone was counted once. V gene TRBV5-8 combines with J gene TRBJ2-7; D is unclear. This CDR3 comprises 13 residues. Germline CDR1 is SGHTS and CDR2 is YDEGEE. V was trimmed by 2 bases and J by 2 bases, leaving 8 bases between them. The CDR3 sequence is CASSFRVAYEQYF. The CDR3 DNA sequence: TGTGCCAGCAGCTTCCGAGTTGCCTACGAGCAGTACTTC. Using reference TRBV5-8 and TRBJ2-7 for the parts outside the CDR3, the full variable domain is EAGVTQSPTHLIKTRGQQATLRCSPISGHTSVYWYQQALGLGLQFLLWYDEGEERNRGNFPPRFSGRQFPNYSSELNVNALELEDSALYLCASSFRVAYEQYFGPGTRLTVT.

As regards this clone: Other nucleotide sequences from this sample produce the same CDR3. The V gene is TRBV30, the J gene TRBJ1-1; a possible D gene is TRBD1 (5 bases). The germline V gene has CDR1 GTSNPN and CDR2 SVGIG (reference sequence). V lost 7 bases, J lost 1 base, and 10 bases lay in between. The CDR3 is made up of 12 amino acids. The CDR3 region has the DNA TGTGCCTCCGGGACCGGGAACACTGAAGCTTTCTTT. It yields the protein CASGTGNTEAFF.

This chain connects TRBV5-5 to TRBJ1-2, with D perhaps TRBD1 (6 bases). Germline V lookup: CDR1 SGHKS, CDR2 YYEKEE (reference sequence). The CDR3 is 13 residues long. Trimming stripped 4 bases from V and 9 bases from J, with 16 bases between. CDR3 loop: CASSRNTQGSYTF. As DNA, the CDR3 is TGTGCCAGCAGCCGCAACACACAGGGCAGCTACACCTTC.

V gene TRBV7-9 combines with J gene TRBJ2-1; D might be TRBD2 (6 bases). Germline V lookup: CDR1 SEHNR, CDR2 FQNEAQ (reference sequence). V was cut by 2 bases and J by 5 bases, with 13 bases left in between. The CDR3 loop spans 15 amino acids. Here the CDR3 DNA reads TGTGCCAGCAGCTTATTCATTAGGAGGGACAATGAGCAGTTCTTC. It specifies CASSLFIRRDNEQFF. The full variable domain, its missing parts supplied by reference TRBV7-9 and TRBJ2-1, is DTGVSQNPRHKITKRGQNVTFRCDPISEHNRLYWYRQTLGQGPEFLTYFQNEAQLEKSRLLSDRFSAERPKGSFSTLEIQRTEQGDSAMYLCASSLFIRRDNEQFFGPGTRLTVL.

On this clone: The same CDR3 also results from other DNA sequences found in this sample. DNA for the CDR3: TGTGCCAGCAGTGAAGCGGGACAGGGAGATTCACCCCTCCACTTT. It specifies CASSEAGQGDSPLHF. The chain joins TRBV6-1 to TRBJ1-6; 9 positions agree with TRBD1. This CDR3 is built from 15 residues. Germline V lookup: CDR1 MNHNS, CDR2 SASEGT. After removal of 0 bases from V and 8 bases from J, the junction contained 2 bases not matched to a gene.

This clone was seen only once. The chain's CDR3 is CATSDFGGPQHF. CDR3 coding DNA: TGTGCCACCAGTGATTTTGGGGGGCCCCAGCATTTT. This chain joins TRBV24-1 and TRBJ1-5, with D possibly matching TRBD1 (5 bases). The CDR3 spans 12 residues. Trimming took 1 base from V and 9 from J, leaving 6 bases between them. CDR1 KGHDR and CDR2 SFDVKD come from the germline V gene.

J is TRBJ1-2 and V is TRBV10-3; 8 bases line up with TRBD1. The CDR3 runs 11 residues. The V gene end was trimmed by 10 bases and the J gene end by 6 bases; junction bases not matched to a gene: 4. Germline V CDR1 and CDR2: ENHRY, SYGVKD. Here the CDR3 DNA reads TGTGCCACCGGACAGGGACATGGCTACACCTTC. Its translation: CATGQGHGYTF.

Turning to this clone: Sequence at one end of the junction differs from germline and may be a read error. V is TRBV3-1 (or the pseudogene TRBV3-2) and J is TRBJ2-1; D possibly matches TRBD1 or TRBD2 (5 bases each). The CDR3 loop spans 20 amino acids. Germline assignment: CDR1 LGHDT and CDR2 YNNKEL (reference sequence). DNA for the CDR3: TGTGCCAGCACCCAAACCCCGGGACGGATATCATTAAGCTCCTACAATGAGCAGTTCTTC. This codes for CASTQTPGRISLSSYNEQFF.

This clone came up once. The V call is TRBV3-1 (or the pseudogene TRBV3-2), the J call TRBJ2-7, with D hard to call. The CDR3 length is 14 residues. V was shortened by 1 base and J by 3 bases, with 10 bases between the two germline ends. CDR1 is LGHDT, CDR2 YNNKEL, per germline (reference sequence). The CDR3 coding sequence is TGTGCCAGCAGCCAAGGCCGACTGGACTACGAGCAGTACTTC. It translates to CASSQGRLDYEQYF.

The chain combines TRBV7-8 with TRBJ2-1, with D possibly matching TRBD2 (5 bases). V lost 5 bases, J lost 5 bases, and 13 bases lay in between. The CDR3 runs to 14 residues. Germline lookup yields CDR1 SGHVS and CDR2 FQNEAQ. CDR3 loop: CASSPEYGDNEQFF. The CDR3 DNA reads TGTGCCAGCAGCCCAGAATACGGGGACAATGAGCAGTTCTTC. Supplemented by reference TRBV7-8 and TRBJ2-1, the full variable domain reads GAGVSQSPRYKVAKRGQDVALRCDPISGHVSLFWYQQALGQGPEFLTYFQNEAQLDKSGLPSDRFFAERPEGSVSTLKIQRTQQEDSAVYLCASSPEYGDNEQFFGPGTRLTVL.